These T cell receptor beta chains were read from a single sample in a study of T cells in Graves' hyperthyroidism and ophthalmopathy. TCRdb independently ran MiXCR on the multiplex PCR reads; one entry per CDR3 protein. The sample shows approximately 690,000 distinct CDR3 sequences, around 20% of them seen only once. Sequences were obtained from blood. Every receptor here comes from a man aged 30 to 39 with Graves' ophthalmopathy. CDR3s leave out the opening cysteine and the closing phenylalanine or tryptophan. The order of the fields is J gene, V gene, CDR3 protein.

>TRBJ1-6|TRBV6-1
ASSEPTGYNSPLH
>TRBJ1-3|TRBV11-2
ASSFERNTIY
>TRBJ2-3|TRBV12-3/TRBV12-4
ASRSGTRPTDTQY
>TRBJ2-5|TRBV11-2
ASSRLQDLQETQY
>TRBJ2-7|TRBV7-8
ASSQRTGAYEQY
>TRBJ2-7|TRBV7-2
ASSSQTGPRGSYEQY
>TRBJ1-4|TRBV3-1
ASSQDWRQGFNEKLF
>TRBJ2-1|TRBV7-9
ASSRRGGLAYNEQF
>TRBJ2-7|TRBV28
ASSPTGTYVTYEQY
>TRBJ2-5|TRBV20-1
SARDRLRAQY
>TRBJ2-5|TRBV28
ASSFFDQGGSQY
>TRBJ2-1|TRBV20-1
SARLDNNEQF
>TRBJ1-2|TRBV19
ASSTDRGYYGYT
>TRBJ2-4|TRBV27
ASSFEGRMWY
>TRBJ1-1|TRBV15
ATSRDLWAVNTEAF
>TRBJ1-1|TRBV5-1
ASSLGVTGINTEAF
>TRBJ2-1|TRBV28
ASSKTGQNEQF
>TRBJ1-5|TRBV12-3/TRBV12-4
ASSEAQRGGRDQPQH
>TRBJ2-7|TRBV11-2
ASSLDSPVRSPHYEQY
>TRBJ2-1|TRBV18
ASSLARGRVKGEQF
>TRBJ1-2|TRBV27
ASSYSPGQGINGYT
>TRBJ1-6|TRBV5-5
ASSDTGGNSPLH
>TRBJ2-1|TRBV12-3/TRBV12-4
ASSLVEGRVYNEQF
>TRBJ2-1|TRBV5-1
ASSLDSGGIYNEQF
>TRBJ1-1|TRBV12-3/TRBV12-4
ASSRRGDTEAF
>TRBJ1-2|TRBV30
AWSHGALNYGYT
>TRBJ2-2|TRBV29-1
SADGGADTGELF
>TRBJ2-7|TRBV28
ASSPSASSYEQY
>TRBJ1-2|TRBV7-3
ASSPGQGWDYGYT
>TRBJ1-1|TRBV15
ATSRERGNTEAF
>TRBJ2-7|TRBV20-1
SAEPPRSSYEQY
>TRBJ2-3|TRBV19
ASSITAGVSDTQY
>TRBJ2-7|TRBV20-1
SAREGLAGSYEQY
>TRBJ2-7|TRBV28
ASKLETSYEQY
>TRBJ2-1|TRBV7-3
ASSPGGSNEQF
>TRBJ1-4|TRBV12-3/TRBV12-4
ASRRQGTSNEKLF
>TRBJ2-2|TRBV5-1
ASSLDQTGVAGELF
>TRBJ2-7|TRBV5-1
ASSLGQGQYEQY
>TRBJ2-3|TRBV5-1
ASSFTSGRLWDTQY